The 2 T cell receptor beta chains below come from one sample, sequenced in a study of vaccination effects on CD4 cells after COVID-19. This table comes from immunoSEQ multiplex PCR, and its TCRdb copy is limited to in-frame clones, with some not included. This sample has roughly 50,000 clones; 50% to 70% occur once, and the top ten carry roughly 6%. Their target antigens are unknown. Cells that had been cultured for roughly eleven days were the source of isolated CD4+ T cells. Sequencing was performed on CD4+ T cells from PBMCs cultured without peptide, taken before COVID-19 vaccination. The receptor source for this set is a human donor who received a COVID-19 vaccine.

The chain links TRBV7-8 to TRBJ2-7, with TRBD1 matching over 10 bases. V gave up 6 bases and J gave up 6 bases; unmatched junction bases: 11. The CDR3 covers 15 residues. The germline V gene encodes CDR1 SGHVS and CDR2 FQNEAQ. The CDR3 loop is CASRLPGQGSGEQYF. DNA of the CDR3: TGTGCCAGCAGACTGCCGGGACAGGGGAGTGGCGAGCAGTACTTC.

As to this clone: At one boundary the junction diverges from the germline segment, which might be a read error. Additional DNA sequences in this sample encode the identical CDR3. The chain has TRBV9 and TRBJ2-1; the D gene could be TRBD1 or TRBD2 (5 bases each). This CDR3 is built from 15 residues. Germline V gives CDR1 SGDLS, CDR2 YYNGEE. As DNA, the CDR3 is TGTGCCAGCAGCCCCCGGGACGCCACCTACAATGAACAGTTCTTC. It codes for CASSPRDATYNEQFF. The full variable domain, with the rest looked up from reference TRBV9 and TRBJ2-1, is DSGVTQTPKHLITATGQRVTLRCSPRSGDLSVYWYQQSLDQGLQFLIQYYNGEERAKGNILERFSAQQFPDLHSELNLSSLELGDSALYFCASSPRDATYNEQFFGPGTRLTVL.